The T cell receptor (beta chain) under discussion was sequenced for a study of blood T cell repertoires in COVID-19. The table came from immunoSEQ multiplex PCR; TCRdb's copy has only in-frame clones and leaves some out. Of roughly 330,000 clones listed, 70% to 90% are singletons. From germline, CDR1 is SGDLS and CDR2 YYNGEE. V gave up 4 bases and J gave up 1 base, with 11 bases separating them. The CDR3 sequence is 14 residues long. The sequenced sample consisted of peripheral blood. The V gene is TRBV9, the J gene TRBJ1-1; possibly TRBD1 for D (6 bases). The TCR sequence derives from a woman in her forties or fifties with active or convalescent COVID-19. In nucleotides, the CDR3 is TGTGCCAGCAGCACCACGACAGGGAACACTGAAGCTTTCTTT. Its protein is CASSTTTGNTEAFF.